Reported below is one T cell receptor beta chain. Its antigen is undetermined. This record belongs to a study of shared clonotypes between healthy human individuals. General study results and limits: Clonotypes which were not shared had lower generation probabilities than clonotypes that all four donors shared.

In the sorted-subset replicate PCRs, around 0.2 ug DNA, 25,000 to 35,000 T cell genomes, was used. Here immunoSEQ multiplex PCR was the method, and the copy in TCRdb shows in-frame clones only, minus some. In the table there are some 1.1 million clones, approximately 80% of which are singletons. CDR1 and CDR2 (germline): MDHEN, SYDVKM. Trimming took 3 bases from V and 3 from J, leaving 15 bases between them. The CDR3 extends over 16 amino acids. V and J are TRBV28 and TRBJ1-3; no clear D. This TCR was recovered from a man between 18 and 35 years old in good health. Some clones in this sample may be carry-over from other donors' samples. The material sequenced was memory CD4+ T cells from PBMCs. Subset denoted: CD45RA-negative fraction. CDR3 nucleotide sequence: TGTGCCAGCAGTTTCAAAGCAGGCCGGGGTGGAAACACCATATATTTT. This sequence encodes CASSFKAGRGGNTIYF.